This T cell receptor beta chain appears in the sequencing data of a study of control samples from healthy donors and cancer patients. The assay was immunoSEQ multiplex PCR, and TCRdb's table has in-frame clones only and misses some. The data show 150,000 to 200,000 clones, roughly 88% seen once. The V end was cut by 6 bases, the J end by 4 bases, with 10 bases between. This CDR3 spans 13 amino acids. Germline CDR1 reads ENHRY; CDR2 reads SYGVKD. This clonotype was sampled from a young woman in good health. The gene calls are TRBV10-3 and TRBJ2-1, with TRBD2 as a possible D gene (6 bases). The sequenced material came from blood. CDR3 sequence: CAIRGTDYNEQFF. The DNA for the CDR3 is TGTGCCATCAGGGGGACTGATTACAATGAGCAGTTCTTC.